This passage covers 29 T cell receptor beta chains from one sample sequenced in a study of graft-versus-host responses after intestinal transplantation. What these receptors recognize is not known. Here immunoSEQ multiplex PCR was the method, and the copy in TCRdb shows in-frame clones only, minus some. The sample lists about 39,000 clones; 90% to 95% were seen once. This specimen consisted of unstimulated CD8+ T cells sorted from spleen or lymph node cells, obtained before transplant. These receptor sequences come from a human donor who was the organ donor for an intestinal transplant.

The rearrangement joins TRBV6-5 to TRBJ1-2; a possible D gene is TRBD1 (6 bases). Germline CDR1 and CDR2: MNHEY and SVGAGI. V dropped 2 bases and J dropped 5 bases, with 15 bases sitting between them. The CDR3 covers 15 residues. The CDR3 loop reads CASSYLSTGLYGYTF. CDR3 coding DNA: TGTGCCAGCAGTTACCTCTCGACAGGTCTTTATGGCTACACCTTC.

The chain employs TRBV7-2 and TRBJ1-3; 9 bases agree with TRBD1. Germline CDR1 and CDR2: SGHTA and FQGNSA. Trimming at V came to 4 bases and at J to 2 bases, leaving 6 bases not matched to a gene. The CDR3 is made up of 16 amino acids. In nucleotides, the CDR3 is TGTGCCAGCAGCTCTAGGACAGGGGAGGCTGGAAACACCATATATTTT. Translation gives CASSSRTGEAGNTIYF.

The chain is built from TRBV5-6 and TRBJ2-7; 7 bases agree with TRBD2. V dropped 0 bases and J dropped 0; count of bases not matched to a gene: 3. The CDR3 length is 15 residues. Germline V lookup: CDR1 SGHDT, CDR2 YYEEEE. In DNA form, the CDR3 reads TGTGCCAGCAGCTTGGGCGGGGGTTCCTCCTACGAGCAGTACTTC. It specifies CASSLGGGSSYEQYF.

The chain employs TRBV29-1 and TRBJ1-3; 9 nucleotides line up with TRBD1. V was pared by 7 bases and J by 2 bases, with 9 bases of the junction left unmatched. The CDR3 is made up of 15 amino acids. CDR1 and CDR2 (germline): SQVTM, ANQGSEA. CDR3 loop: CSAFGQGIAGNTIYF. Here the CDR3 DNA reads TGCAGCGCCTTCGGACAGGGGATCGCTGGAAACACCATATATTTT.

The genes are TRBV7-2 and TRBJ1-6; maybe TRBD1 (5 bases). This CDR3 contains 19 residues. Between the trimmed V and J ends, which lost 4 bases and 0 bases, there was a span of 19 bases. Germline CDR1 is SGHTA and CDR2 is FQGNSA. CDR3 nucleotide sequence: TGTGCCAGCAGCTCTTACCCGGGTCCAGACAGCTCCTATAATTCACCCCTCCACTTT. Translating it yields CASSSYPGPDSSYNSPLHF.

In DNA form, the CDR3 reads TGCGCCAGCAGCGTGGGACTAGCGGGGGAGTACGAGCAGTACTTC. Protein product: CASSVGLAGEYEQYF. The chain couples TRBV5-1 to TRBJ2-7; the match to TRBD2 covers 14 bases. Germline V gene sequence: CDR1 SGHRS, CDR2 YFSETQ. With V trimmed by 4 bases and J by 4 bases, 4 bases remained unmatched. This CDR3 contains 15 residues.

This sequence joins TRBV28 and TRBJ2-2; possible D gene TRBD2, 5 bases. Trimming removed 4 bases at V and 5 bases at J, with 5 bases between. The CDR3 contains 12 residues. The V gene's germline CDR1 is MDHEN and CDR2 SYDVKM. This CDR3 reads CASSWRTGELFF. The CDR3 DNA is TGTGCCAGCAGTTGGAGGACCGGGGAGCTGTTTTTT.

CDR3 residues: CAWSVGGGATDTQYF. The DNA of the CDR3 is TGTGCCTGGAGTGTGGGAGGGGGCGCGACAGATACGCAGTATTTT. The genes are TRBV30 and TRBJ2-3; D is tentatively TRBD1 or TRBD2 (7 bases each). V was clipped by 0 bases and J by 3 bases, with 13 bases between them. The CDR3 is made up of 15 amino acids. Germline V gives CDR1 GTSNPN, CDR2 SVGIG (reference sequence).

This chain joins TRBV6-1 and TRBJ2-7, with a tentative D call TRBD1 (5 bases). From germline, CDR1 is MNHNS and CDR2 SASEGT. CDR3 length equals 16 residues. Trimming left V 2 bases short and J 3 bases short, with 17 bases between. CDR3 in DNA: TGTGCCAGCAGTGAATACTGGCCAGGGTCCAGCTACGAGCAGTACTTC. This translates into CASSEYWPGSSYEQYF.

The V and J genes are TRBV28 and TRBJ1-3; D uncertain. The germline V gene has CDR1 MDHEN and CDR2 SYDVKM. The CDR3 length is 14 residues. The germline V and J ends were trimmed by 5 bases and 2 bases, with 10 bases remaining between them. The chain's CDR3 is CASSTLTTGNTIYF. Written as DNA, the CDR3 is TGTGCCAGCAGTACCCTTACTACTGGAAACACCATATATTTT.

The chain couples TRBV27 to TRBJ1-1, with D maybe TRBD1 (5 bases). This CDR3 comprises 14 residues. CDR1 is MNHEY and CDR2 is SMNVEV in the germline V gene (reference sequence). Trimming shortened V by 2 bases and J by 3 bases, and 10 bases separated the two germline ends. The CDR3, as DNA: TGTGCCAGCAGTTTAGGGGGACTCTACACTGAAGCTTTCTTT. It yields the protein CASSLGGLYTEAFF.

J is TRBJ2-1 and V is TRBV27; D unresolved. Per the germline V gene, CDR1 is MNHEY and CDR2 is SMNVEV (reference sequence). This CDR3 has 15 amino acids. The V end lost 0 bases, the J end lost 0 bases, and 6 bases lay between the germline ends. As DNA, the CDR3 is TGTGCCAGCAGTTTATCAGCGTACTCCTACAATGAGCAGTTCTTC. Its translation is CASSLSAYSYNEQFF.

This clone was seen a single time. This chain connects TRBV27 to TRBJ1-2; maybe TRBD1 (5 bases). From germline, CDR1 is MNHEY and CDR2 SMNVEV (reference sequence). The CDR3 spans 12 residues. Deletions cut 6 bases from V and 13 bases from J, with 18 bases between. CDR3 residues: CASSNDGGECTF. The CDR3 region has the DNA TGTGCCAGCAGCAATGATGGGGGTGAGTGCACCTTC.

The V and J genes are TRBV29-1 and TRBJ2-3; D gene unclear. Trimming cost V 0 bases and J 2 bases, with 12 bases left between them. Per germline, CDR1 SQVTM and CDR2 ANQGSEA. The CDR3 is 15 residues long. The CDR3 DNA follows: TGCAGCGTTGAAGATCTAGGTCTTTCCACAGATACGCAGTATTTT. This translates into CSVEDLGLSTDTQYF.

The J gene is TRBJ1-4, the V gene TRBV11-2; 9 bases line up with TRBD1. Germline trimming cut 5 bases from V and 3 bases from J; bases unmatched to any gene: 7. Germline assignment: CDR1 SGHAT and CDR2 FQNNGV. The CDR3 runs to 16 residues. CDR3 coding DNA: TGTGCCAGCAGCAGGCTCGACAGGGGGGCTAATGAAAAACTGTTTTTT. The encoded protein is CASSRLDRGANEKLFF.

The chain carries TRBV9 and TRBJ2-2; 9 nucleotides match TRBD1. Germline CDR1 and CDR2: SGDLS and YYNGEE. Trimming took 4 bases from V and 1 from J; bases not matched to a gene: 11. CDR3 size: 18 residues. This CDR3 is CASSPGTGTIMNTGELFF. The CDR3 nucleotides are TGTGCCAGCAGCCCCGGGACAGGGACCATAATGAACACCGGGGAGCTGTTTTTT.

In its sample, this clone was seen once. The chain links TRBV23-1 to TRBJ2-5; D call uncertain. TRBV23-1 has ORF status, its function being uncertain. V shed 2 bases and J shed 4 bases, with 17 bases lying between them. The CDR3 length is 16 residues. Written as DNA, the CDR3 is TGCGCCAGCAGTCAAATCGGGCAGAGCCCTGGAGAGACCCAGTACTTC. Translating it yields CASSQIGQSPGETQYF.

This clone was counted between two and nine times. The CDR3 loop reads CASSQEQGSGYGYTF. CDR3 bases: TGCGCCAGCAGCCAAGAACAGGGGTCGGGCTATGGCTACACCTTC. The rearrangement joins TRBV4-3 to TRBJ1-2; 7 nucleotides align to TRBD1. V trimming: 0 bases; J trimming: 4 bases; junction bases outside the gene matches: 5. From germline, CDR1 is LGHNA and CDR2 YSLEER. CDR3 length: 15 residues.

This clone was counted a single time. The V and J genes are TRBV9 and TRBJ2-3; D remains ambiguous. Per the germline V gene, CDR1 is SGDLS and CDR2 is YYNGEE. Trimming cost V 0 bases and J 2 bases, with 7 bases left between them. CDR3 length: 14 amino acids. In DNA, the CDR3 is TGTGCCAGCAGCGTAGACTATGTCACAGATACGCAGTATTTT. It encodes CASSVDYVTDTQYF.

The chain is built from TRBV5-4 and TRBJ1-1; TRBD1 is a possible D gene (5 bases). Looked up from germline, CDR1 is SGHNT and CDR2 is YYREEE (reference sequence). The CDR3 extends over 16 amino acids. Trimming removed 4 bases at V and 4 bases at J, with 20 bases between. The CDR3 here is CASSPLIGQRGTEAFF. In DNA form, the CDR3 reads TGTGCCAGCAGCCCGTTAATCGGGCAAAGGGGCACTGAAGCTTTCTTT.

Comments on this clone: The sample contains more than one DNA sequence encoding this CDR3. V is TRBV9 and J is TRBJ2-7, with TRBD1 identical over 11 bases. Germline V CDR1 and CDR2: SGDLS, YYNGEE. This CDR3 has 14 residues. V was pared by 3 bases and J by 4 bases, with 3 bases of the junction left unmatched. Here the CDR3 DNA reads TGTGCCAGCAGCGCCGGGACAGGGGGGTACGAGCAGTACTTC. It yields the protein CASSAGTGGYEQYF. Full variable domain (rest looked up from reference TRBV9 and TRBJ2-7): DSGVTQTPKHLITATGQRVTLRCSPRSGDLSVYWYQQSLDQGLQFLIQYYNGEERAKGNILERFSAQQFPDLHSELNLSSLELGDSALYFCASSAGTGGYEQYFGPGTRLTVT.

The chain combines TRBV4-3 with TRBJ2-7, with TRBD1 matching 10 bases. Per germline, CDR1 LGHNA and CDR2 YSLEER. The V and J ends lost 0 bases and 10 bases, in that order; junction bases with no gene match: 15. This CDR3 contains 17 residues. The CDR3 here is CASSQDFIGTGVRDQYF. CDR3 bases: TGCGCCAGCAGCCAAGATTTCATCGGGACAGGGGTACGAGACCAGTACTTC.

In this sample, this clone turned up once. V and J are TRBV6-1 and TRBJ1-5; 7 bases line up with TRBD1. Germline trimming cut 1 base from V and 7 bases from J; bases unmatched to any gene: 4. Germline values: CDR1 MNHNS, CDR2 SASEGT. The length of the CDR3 is 14 residues. The CDR3 spells CASSEDTGAQPQHF. For the CDR3, the DNA is TGTGCCAGCAGTGAAGATACAGGGGCGCAGCCCCAGCATTTT.

J is TRBJ2-1 and V is TRBV29-1; 9 bases line up with TRBD1. The CDR3 has 13 amino acids. J lost 8 bases, V lost 6 bases, and 8 bases had no gene match. Germline CDR1 and CDR2: SQVTM and ANQGSEA. This chain's CDR3 is CSVAGTGWDEQFF. The CDR3, as DNA: TGCAGCGTGGCCGGGACAGGGTGGGATGAGCAGTTCTTC.

The J gene is TRBJ2-3, the V gene TRBV7-9, with TRBD1 matching over 7 bases. The CDR3 spans 15 residues. Germline V CDR1 and CDR2: SEHNR, FQNEAQ (reference sequence). V lost 5 bases and J lost 2; bases outside the gene matches: 7. DNA of the CDR3: TGTGCCAGCAGCCCCCGGGACAGATACACAGATACGCAGTATTTT. It yields the protein CASSPRDRYTDTQYF.

The rearrangement links TRBV7-8 to TRBJ1-5; no reliable D call. Trimming pared 5 bases from V and 6 bases from J, leaving 20 bases between. The CDR3 is made up of 16 amino acids. Germline V gene data show CDR1 as SGHVS and CDR2 as FQNEAQ. The CDR3 bases are TGTGCCAGCAGCCATACTACTGGGGAATGGGGTCAGCCCCAGCATTTT. Encoded protein: CASSHTTGEWGQPQHF.

The chain couples TRBV7-9 to TRBJ1-1; D is uncertain. The V and J ends lost 5 bases and 0 bases respectively, with 19 bases between them. Germline lookup yields CDR1 SEHNR and CDR2 FQNEAQ (reference sequence). The CDR3 has 17 amino acids. The CDR3 sequence is CASSPPRGESMNTEAFF. For the CDR3, the DNA is TGTGCCAGCAGCCCCCCTCGCGGCGAAAGCATGAACACTGAAGCTTTCTTT.

The V and J genes are TRBV9 and TRBJ2-1; 7 bases agree with TRBD1. CDR3 length: 13 amino acids. The trim removed 4 bases at V and 6 bases at J, leaving 4 bases unmatched. Germline CDR1 is SGDLS and CDR2 is YYNGEE. The CDR3 nucleotides are TGTGCCAGCAGCCCGGACAGGTCCAATGAGCAGTTCTTC. Translation: CASSPDRSNEQFF.

The chain is built from TRBV4-1 and TRBJ2-3, with 9 bases fitting TRBD2. The V gene end was trimmed by 3 bases and the J gene end by 5 bases; junction bases not matched to a gene: 6. This CDR3 contains 15 residues. Germline CDR1 reads MGHRA; CDR2 reads YSYEKL. This chain's CDR3 is CASSQSGGHGDTQYF. In DNA, the CDR3 is TGCGCCAGCAGCCAGAGCGGGGGGCATGGAGATACGCAGTATTTT.